The 32 T cell receptor beta chains below come from one sample, sequenced in a study of blood T cell repertoires in COVID-19. Libraries were prepared by immunoSEQ multiplex PCR; TCRdb keeps only in-frame clonotypes and omits some of them. Of approximately 18,000 clones listed, 90% to 95% are singletons. The sequenced sample was peripheral blood. These receptors were collected from a human donor in a cohort sampled during active COVID-19.

This clone was seen only once. The V and J genes are TRBV3-1 (or the pseudogene TRBV3-2) and TRBJ2-3; D gene ambiguous. The germline V and J ends were trimmed by 0 bases and 10 bases, with 11 bases remaining between them. The CDR3 runs to 13 residues. Germline V gene lookup returns CDR1 LGHDT and CDR2 YNNKEL (reference sequence). The CDR3 DNA follows: TGTGCCAGCAGCCAAGAGAATAGAGAGGCGCAGTATTTT. Translating it yields CASSQENREAQYF.

The chain carries TRBV5-1 and TRBJ2-7; weak D call: TRBD2 (5 bases). Trimming removed 0 bases at V and 2 bases at J, with 6 bases between. Germline V CDR1 and CDR2: SGHRS, YFSETQ. There are 13 residues in the CDR3. The CDR3 DNA is TGCGCCAGCAGCTTGGAGAGGGCCTACGAGCAGTACTTC. Its translation is CASSLERAYEQYF. Full variable domain (outside the CDR3, taken from reference TRBV5-1 and TRBJ2-7): KAGVTQTPRYLIKTRGQQVTLSCSPISGHRSVSWYQQTPGQGLQFLFEYFSETQRNKGNFPGRFSGRQFSNSRSEMNVSTLELGDSALYLCASSLERAYEQYFGPGTRLTVT.

CDR3 DNA: TGTGCCAGCAGTTTGGCGGGGCTGGAGACCCAGTACTTC. It codes for CASSLAGLETQYF. The chain couples TRBV12-3 or TRBV12-4 to TRBJ2-5; D may be TRBD2 (6 bases). There are 13 residues in the CDR3. Trimming removed 3 bases at V and 5 bases at J, with 10 bases between.

The chain combines TRBV14 with TRBJ1-1; no definite D call. Trimming stripped 0 bases from V and 3 bases from J, with 23 bases between. CDR1 is SGHDN, CDR2 FVKESK, per germline. This CDR3 comprises 19 residues. This CDR3 reads CASSQDGPLAFGQDTEAFF. The DNA of the CDR3 is TGTGCCAGCAGCCAAGATGGCCCCCTCGCGTTTGGTCAGGACACTGAAGCTTTCTTT.

V is TRBV9 and J is TRBJ2-3; TRBD2 matches at 7 bases. The J segment lost 1 base and the V segment lost 3 bases, leaving 5 bases of the junction unmatched. This CDR3 contains 15 residues. In germline, CDR1 is SGDLS, CDR2 YYNGEE. The CDR3 sequence: CASSALARGTDTQYF. CDR3 bases: TGTGCCAGCAGCGCACTAGCGCGGGGCACAGATACGCAGTATTTT.

The CDR3 nucleotides read TGCGCCAGCAGCCAAGGGGCACAAATGAACACTGAAGCTTTCTTT. Its protein product is CASSQGAQMNTEAFF. The chain joins TRBV4-3 to TRBJ1-1, with no clear D. The germline gives CDR1 LGHNA, CDR2 YSLEER. This CDR3 is 15 amino acids long. Trimming removed 1 base at V and 0 bases at J, with 9 bases between.

The CDR3, as DNA: TGTGCCAGCATCTGCTTTCCGCTAGCGGGTAAGGAGACCCAGTACTTC. This sequence encodes CASICFPLAGKETQYF. V is TRBV21-1 and J is TRBJ2-5; the table's D call, TRBD2, has no DNA check behind it. TRBV21-1 is reported as a pseudogene. This CDR3 contains 16 residues.

This chain connects TRBV19 to TRBJ2-7, with 7 bases identical to TRBD2. The germline V gene encodes CDR1 LNHDA and CDR2 SQIVND (reference sequence). The CDR3 consists of 14 residues. V lost 8 bases to trimming and J lost 0 bases; unmatched junction nucleotides: 7. CDR3 in DNA: TGTGCCAGTTCAGCGGGATCCCCCTCCTACGAGCAGTACTTC. This encodes CASSAGSPSYEQYF. The full variable domain, completed using reference TRBV19 and TRBJ2-7, is DGGITQSPKYLFRKEGQNVTLSCEQNLNHDAMYWYRQDPGQGLRLIYYSQIVNDFQKGDIAEGYSVSREKKESFPLTVTSAQKNPTAFYLCASSAGSPSYEQYFGPGTRLTVT.

The V gene is TRBV6-2 or TRBV6-3, the J gene TRBJ2-3; D is ambiguous. This CDR3 region has 11 residues. CDR1 is MNHEY and CDR2 is SVGEGT in the germline V gene. Trimming stripped 4 bases from V and 5 bases from J, with 4 bases between. The CDR3 reads CASSFGDTQYF. The CDR3 coding sequence is TGTGCCAGCAGTTTCGGAGATACGCAGTATTTT.

This clone was seen a single time. The rearrangement joins TRBV5-1 to TRBJ2-5, with 12 bases lining up with TRBD1. This CDR3 contains 15 residues. Germline CDR1 and CDR2: SGHRS and YFSETQ. V dropped 4 bases and J dropped 4; count of bases not matched to a gene: 5. The CDR3 region has the DNA TGCGCCAGCAGCCAAGGGACAGGGGGCCGAGAGACCCAGTACTTC. Translated, it gives CASSQGTGGRETQYF. The entire variable domain, with the rest obtained from reference TRBV5-1 and TRBJ2-5, is as follows: KAGVTQTPRYLIKTRGQQVTLSCSPISGHRSVSWYQQTPGQGLQFLFEYFSETQRNKGNFPGRFSGRQFSNSRSEMNVSTLELGDSALYLCASSQGTGGRETQYFGPGTRLLVL.

The chain employs TRBV30 and TRBJ1-6, with a tentative D call TRBD1 (5 bases). Trimming stripped 2 bases from V and 3 bases from J, with 8 bases between. Per the germline V gene, CDR1 is GTSNPN and CDR2 is SVGIG (reference sequence). This CDR3 region has 14 residues. The CDR3 DNA is TGTGCCTGGAGTAGGCAGGGCTATAATTCACCCCTCCACTTT. Its protein product is CAWSRQGYNSPLHF.

V usage is TRBV11-2 and J usage is TRBJ1-3, with TRBD1 matching over 8 bases. Germline CDR1 reads SGHAT; CDR2 reads FQNNGV. The CDR3 is 15 residues long. Trimming removed 4 bases from V and 3 bases from J; junction bases left unmatched: 5. CDR3 bases: TGTGCCAGCAGCTACCTCAGGGGGCTTGGAAACACCATATATTTT. Its protein is CASSYLRGLGNTIYF.

The J gene is TRBJ1-2, the V gene TRBV25-1; D not resolved. CDR3 length: 12 amino acids. CDR1 is MGHDK, CDR2 SYGVNS, per germline. V was clipped by 5 bases and J by 1 base, with 5 bases between them. CDR3 region: CASSYSNYGYTF. CDR3 DNA: TGTGCCAGCAGTTACAGTAACTATGGCTACACCTTC.

The gene calls are TRBV11-1 and TRBJ2-3; D call uncertain. V dropped 2 bases and J dropped 2 bases, with 5 bases sitting between them. Looked up from germline, CDR1 is SGHAT and CDR2 is FQDESV (reference sequence). This CDR3 region has 13 residues. CDR3 DNA sequence: TGTGCCAGCAGCTTAAGCCCCACAGATACGCAGTATTTT. Its protein product is CASSLSPTDTQYF. The variable domain in full, completed from reference TRBV11-1 and TRBJ2-3, reads EAEVAQSPRYKITEKSQAVAFWCDPISGHATLYWYRQILGQGPELLVQFQDESVVDDSQLPKDRFSAERLKGVDSTLKIQPAELGDSAMYLCASSLSPTDTQYFGPGTRLTVL.

The chain links TRBV4-3 to TRBJ1-6; tentatively, D is TRBD1 (5 bases). The CDR3 loop spans 17 amino acids. CDR1 LGHNA and CDR2 YSLEER come from the germline V gene. Between the trimmed V and J ends, which lost 6 bases and 0 bases, there was a span of 15 bases. The CDR3 DNA reads as TGCGCCAGCAGAAGACAGCTATCGAGCTCCTATAATTCACCCCTCCACTTT. Amino acid sequence: CASRRQLSSSYNSPLHF.

The chain couples TRBV3-1 (or the pseudogene TRBV3-2) to TRBJ2-3; 10 nucleotides line up with TRBD1. V shed 9 bases and J 3 bases; nucleotides not matched to a gene: 15. There are 17 residues in the CDR3. Germline V lookup: CDR1 LGHDT, CDR2 YNNKEL (reference sequence). CDR3 sequence (DNA): TGTGCCAGTAGGACAGGGGGAGAGGGGCTATGTACAGATACGCAGTATTTT. It translates to CASRTGGEGLCTDTQYF.

This rearrangement joins TRBV27 to TRBJ2-1; 9 bases agree with TRBD2. The J segment lost 10 bases and the V segment lost 2 bases, leaving 3 bases of the junction unmatched. Germline CDR1 MNHEY, CDR2 SMNVEV (reference sequence). This CDR3 spans 13 amino acids. The CDR3 reads CASSLASGTEQFF. The CDR3 coding sequence is TGTGCCAGCAGTTTAGCTAGCGGGACCGAGCAGTTCTTC.

This chain joins TRBV9 and TRBJ2-4; D is perhaps TRBD2 (6 bases). Germline-derived CDR1 and CDR2 are SGDLS and YYNGEE. The CDR3 has 17 residues. V gave up 3 bases and J gave up 3 bases, with 19 bases separating them. The CDR3 loop reads CASSAPTRGKGKNIQYF. CDR3 coding DNA: TGTGCCAGCAGCGCCCCGACCCGGGGGAAGGGCAAAAACATTCAGTACTTC.

The CDR3 DNA is TGCGCCAGCAGCCAAGACCGGGACAGCCTTAATGAAAAACTGTTTTTT. Amino acid sequence: CASSQDRDSLNEKLFF. The chain employs TRBV4-1 and TRBJ1-4; TRBD1 agrees at 7 bases. This CDR3 is 16 amino acids long. Unmatched junction bases numbered 5, after V lost 0 bases and J lost 4 bases. Germline-derived CDR1 and CDR2 are MGHRA and YSYEKL.

This chain connects TRBV27 to TRBJ1-5; no reliable D call. Trimming pared 2 bases from V and 7 bases from J, leaving 12 bases between. The CDR3 is made up of 14 amino acids. Germline values: CDR1 MNHEY, CDR2 SMNVEV (reference sequence). The CDR3 here is CASSLRQVEQPQHF. In DNA, the CDR3 is TGTGCCAGCAGTTTACGGCAGGTCGAACAGCCCCAGCATTTT.

The CDR3 loop reads CASTPGVTTGELFF. CDR3 sequence (DNA): TGTGCCAGTACCCCAGGGGTTACCACCGGGGAGCTGTTTTTT. The V gene is TRBV19, the J gene TRBJ2-2; TRBD1 is a possible D gene (6 bases). The CDR3 is 14 amino acids. V shed 7 bases and J shed 4 bases, with 13 bases lying between them. Germline V gene lookup returns CDR1 LNHDA and CDR2 SQIVND (reference sequence).

The J gene is TRBJ2-5, the V gene TRBV25-1, with D possibly TRBD1 on 6 matching bases. From germline, CDR1 is MGHDK and CDR2 SYGVNS. V was shortened by 3 bases and J by 2 bases, with 10 bases between the two germline ends. The CDR3 runs 14 residues. CDR3 region: CASSEGALQETQYF. The CDR3 DNA reads TGTGCCAGCAGTGAGGGGGCTTTGCAAGAGACCCAGTACTTC.

This chain joins TRBV20-1 and TRBJ1-1; D unresolved. Germline V lookup: CDR1 DFQATT, CDR2 SNEGSKA (reference sequence). The CDR3 extends over 11 amino acids. V was cut by 2 bases and J by 9 bases, with 10 bases left in between. CDR3 in amino acids: CSARFWEQAFF. In nucleotides, the CDR3 is TGCAGTGCTAGATTTTGGGAGCAAGCTTTCTTT.

This clone appeared a few times. The chain uses TRBV4-1 and TRBJ1-5, with D possibly TRBD1 on 6 matching bases. The germline V and J ends were trimmed by 0 bases and 5 bases, with 14 bases remaining between them. This CDR3 has 16 residues. CDR1 and CDR2 from the germline V gene are MGHRA and YSYEKL. The chain's CDR3 is CASSQDQGKPHQPQHF. CDR3 DNA sequence: TGCGCCAGCAGCCAAGACCAGGGGAAGCCCCATCAGCCCCAGCATTTT.

This clone was counted a single time. This rearrangement joins TRBV7-2 to TRBJ2-7; TRBD2 is a possible D gene (6 bases). V was trimmed by 1 base and J by 3 bases, leaving 10 bases between them. CDR3 length equals 14 residues. The germline V gene encodes CDR1 SGHTA and CDR2 FQGNSA. Here the CDR3 DNA reads TGTGCCAGCAGCTTAGGACTAGGGGACTACGAGCAGTACTTC. Amino acids: CASSLGLGDYEQYF. Full variable domain (outside the CDR3, taken from reference TRBV7-2 and TRBJ2-7): GAGVSQSPSNKVTEKGKDVELRCDPISGHTALYWYRQSLGQGLEFLIYFQGNSAPDKSGLPSDRFSAERTGGSVSTLTIQRTQQEDSAVYLCASSLGLGDYEQYFGPGTRLTVT.

The chain employs TRBV10-2 and TRBJ2-1; 12 nucleotides agree with TRBD2. CDR1 WSHSY and CDR2 SAAADI come from the germline V gene. The trim removed 7 bases at V and 5 bases at J, leaving 9 bases unmatched. There are 16 residues in the CDR3. The CDR3 reads CASNNLLAGGDNEQFF. In nucleotides, the CDR3 is TGCGCCAGCAATAACCTTCTAGCGGGAGGGGACAATGAGCAGTTCTTC.

The rearrangement joins TRBV4-3 to TRBJ1-5; D is possibly TRBD1 (6 bases). V lost 1 base, J lost 7 bases, and 14 bases lay in between. This CDR3 spans 15 amino acids. Germline lookup yields CDR1 LGHNA and CDR2 YSLEER. CDR3: CASSQVQGGGQPQHF. CDR3 DNA sequence: TGCGCCAGCAGCCAAGTTCAAGGGGGAGGGCAGCCCCAGCATTTT.

This rearrangement joins TRBV4-3 to TRBJ1-2; D is unresolved. The ends were cut back, 1 base at V and 0 bases at J, with 12 bases in the middle. The CDR3 sequence is 16 residues long. Germline V gene data show CDR1 as LGHNA and CDR2 as YSLEER. The CDR3 bases are TGCGCCAGCAGCCAAGGCCCGTCAGTACCTAACTATGGCTACACCTTC. It is translated as CASSQGPSVPNYGYTF.

The V call is TRBV11-2, the J call TRBJ2-3, with TRBD2 identical over 12 bases. This CDR3 is 16 amino acids long. J was trimmed by 1 base and V by 5 bases; bases with no gene match: 4. The germline CDR1 and CDR2 sequences are SGHAT and FQNNGV. The CDR3 loop reads CASSPGTSGRTDTQYF. The CDR3 nucleotides read TGTGCCAGCAGCCCAGGGACTAGCGGGCGCACAGATACGCAGTATTTT.

The chain recombines TRBV5-4 with TRBJ2-5; maybe TRBD1 (6 bases). Trimming shortened V by 4 bases and J by 5 bases, and 15 bases separated the two germline ends. The CDR3 contains 14 residues. CDR1 SGHNT and CDR2 YYREEE come from the germline V gene (reference sequence). CDR3 in DNA: TGTGCCAGCAGCGCCGAACAGGGACGGGAGACCCAGTACTTC. Translated: CASSAEQGRETQYF.

This clone came up once. The CDR3 region is CASSNRDTKGETQYF. The CDR3 DNA reads as TGTGCCAGTAGCAACCGGGACACAAAGGGGGAGACCCAGTACTTC. V is TRBV19 and J is TRBJ2-5, with a tentative D call TRBD1 (6 bases). The germline V gene has CDR1 LNHDA and CDR2 SQIVND (reference sequence). V shed 6 bases and J shed 5 bases, with 19 bases lying between them. The CDR3 runs to 15 residues.

V gene TRBV14 combines with J gene TRBJ2-7; 11 nucleotides agree with TRBD2. The CDR3 runs 16 residues. V was clipped by 0 bases and J by 6 bases; unmatched bases: 7. CDR1 SGHDN and CDR2 FVKESK come from the germline V gene. This CDR3 reads CASSQDMIAGGGEQYF. CDR3 DNA sequence: TGTGCCAGCAGCCAAGATATGATAGCGGGAGGGGGCGAGCAGTACTTC.